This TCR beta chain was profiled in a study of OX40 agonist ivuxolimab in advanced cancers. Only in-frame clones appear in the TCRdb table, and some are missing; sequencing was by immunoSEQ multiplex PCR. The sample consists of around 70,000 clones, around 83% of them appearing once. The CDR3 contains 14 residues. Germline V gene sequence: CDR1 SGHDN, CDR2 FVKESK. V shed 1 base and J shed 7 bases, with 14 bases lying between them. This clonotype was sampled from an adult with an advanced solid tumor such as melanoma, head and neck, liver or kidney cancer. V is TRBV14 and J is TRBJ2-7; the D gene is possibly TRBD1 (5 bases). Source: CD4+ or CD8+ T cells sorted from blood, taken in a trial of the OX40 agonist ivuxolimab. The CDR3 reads CASSQVVVQEEQYF. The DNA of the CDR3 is TGTGCCAGCAGCCAAGTAGTCGTACAGGAGGAGCAGTACTTC.